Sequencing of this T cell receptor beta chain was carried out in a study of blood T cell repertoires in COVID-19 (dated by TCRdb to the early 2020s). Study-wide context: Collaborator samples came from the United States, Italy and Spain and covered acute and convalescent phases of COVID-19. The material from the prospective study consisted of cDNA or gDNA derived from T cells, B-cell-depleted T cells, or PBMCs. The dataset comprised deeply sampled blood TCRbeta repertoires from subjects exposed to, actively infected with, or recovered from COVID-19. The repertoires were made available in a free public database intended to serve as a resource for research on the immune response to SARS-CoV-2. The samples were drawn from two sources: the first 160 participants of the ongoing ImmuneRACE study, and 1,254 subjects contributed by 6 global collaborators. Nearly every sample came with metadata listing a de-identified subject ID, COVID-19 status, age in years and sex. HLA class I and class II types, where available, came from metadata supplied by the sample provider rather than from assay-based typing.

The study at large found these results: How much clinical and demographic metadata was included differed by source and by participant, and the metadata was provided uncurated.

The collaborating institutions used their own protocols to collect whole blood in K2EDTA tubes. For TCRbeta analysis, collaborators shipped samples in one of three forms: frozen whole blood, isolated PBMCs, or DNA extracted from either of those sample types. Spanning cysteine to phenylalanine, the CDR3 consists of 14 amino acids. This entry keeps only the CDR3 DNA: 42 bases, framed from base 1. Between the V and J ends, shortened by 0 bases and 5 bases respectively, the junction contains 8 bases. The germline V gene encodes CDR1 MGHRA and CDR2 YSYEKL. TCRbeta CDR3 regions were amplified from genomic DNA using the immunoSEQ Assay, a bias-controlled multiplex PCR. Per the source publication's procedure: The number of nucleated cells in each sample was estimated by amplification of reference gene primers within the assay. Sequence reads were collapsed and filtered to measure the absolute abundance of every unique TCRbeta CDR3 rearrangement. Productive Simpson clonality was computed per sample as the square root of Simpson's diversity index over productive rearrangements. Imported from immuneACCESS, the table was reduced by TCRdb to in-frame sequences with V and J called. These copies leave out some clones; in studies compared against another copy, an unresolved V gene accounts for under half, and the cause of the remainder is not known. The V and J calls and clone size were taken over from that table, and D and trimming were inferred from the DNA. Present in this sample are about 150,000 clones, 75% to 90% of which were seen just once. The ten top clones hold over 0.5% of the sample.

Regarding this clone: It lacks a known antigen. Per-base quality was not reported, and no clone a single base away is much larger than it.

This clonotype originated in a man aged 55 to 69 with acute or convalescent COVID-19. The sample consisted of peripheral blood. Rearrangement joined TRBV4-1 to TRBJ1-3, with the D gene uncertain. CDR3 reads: CASSQEARRNTIYF. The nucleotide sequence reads TGCGCCAGCAGCCAAGAGGCCCGTCGAAACACCATATATTTT.